These T cell receptor beta chains were read from a single sample in a study of cytomegalovirus exposure and HLA in healthy donors. The method was immunoSEQ multiplex PCR; TCRdb's version includes in-frame clones alone and lacks a portion of them. The repertoire holds 200,000 to 250,000 clones, with about three quarters as singletons. Source material: PBMCs. Receptors originate from a man aged 40-49 years in good health and CMV-seronegative. Both conserved end residues are part of each CDR3. A D gene is named only where the DNA matches it firmly. Clone size is stated in some rows and not others, as once, few, many or a class when expanded.

d_call clone_size j_call v_call cdr3_aa cdr3_nt
TRBD1 - TRBJ2-3 TRBV18 CASSWDRGDTQYF TGTGCCAGCTCCTGGGACAGGGGAGATACGCAGTATTTT
- - TRBJ1-4 TRBV5-8 CASSLLVAGQEKLFF TGTGCCAGCAGCTTGCTCGTGGCAGGGCAAGAAAAACTGTTTTTT
- - TRBJ2-2 TRBV2 CASSPGTTGELFF TGTGCCAGCAGTCCGGGAACCACCGGGGAGCTGTTTTTT
- - TRBJ2-2 TRBV6-5 CASSYAAWTGELFF TGTGCCAGCAGTTACGCGGCGTGGACCGGGGAGCTGTTTTTT
TRBD1 - TRBJ2-2 TRBV27 CASWPGTGFVGELFF TGTGCCAGCTGGCCCGGGACAGGGTTCGTCGGGGAGCTGTTTTTT
- - TRBJ1-1 TRBV7-7 CASSLAGQGPNTEAFF TGTGCCAGCAGCTTAGCAGGGCAGGGCCCGAACACTGAAGCTTTCTTT
- - TRBJ2-7 TRBV7-6 CASSLARVSGLDEQYF TGTGCCAGCAGCTTAGCGCGGGTCTCAGGTTTGGACGAGCAGTACTTC
TRBD2 - TRBJ2-2 TRBV5-4 CASSRGGQFTGELFF TGTGCCAGCAGCCGCGGGGGGCAATTCACCGGGGAGCTGTTTTTT
TRBD2 - TRBJ2-3 TRBV9 CASSVAQERGYTDTQYF TGTGCCAGCAGCGTAGCCCAAGAGCGGGGGTACACAGATACGCAGTATTTT
TRBD2 - TRBJ2-5 TRBV15 CATSRDRTSRETQYF TGTGCCACCAGCAGAGATCGGACTAGCCGGGAGACCCAGTACTTC
- - TRBJ2-1 TRBV2 CASSEAGGAPRDNEQFF TGTGCCAGCAGTGAAGCGGGGGGTGCGCCTCGCGACAATGAGCAGTTCTTC
TRBD2 - TRBJ2-1 TRBV2 CASRAGTSGRGDEQFF TGTGCCAGCAGGGCCGGGACTAGCGGGAGAGGTGATGAGCAGTTCTTC
- once TRBJ1-5 TRBV10-2 CASLGGGLNQPQHF TGCGCCAGCTTGGGGGGAGGGCTCAATCAGCCCCAGCATTTT
TRBD1 - TRBJ2-2 TRBV7-7 CASSRGGPTTGELFF TGTGCCAGCAGCCGAGGGGGCCCAACTACCGGGGAGCTGTTTTTT
TRBD1 - TRBJ2-1 TRBV15 CATSGDSSYNEQFF TGTGCCACCAGCGGGGACAGCTCCTACAATGAGCAGTTCTTC
- - TRBJ1-2 TRBV5-6 CASAQGTRVYGYTF TGTGCCAGCGCTCAGGGGACCAGGGTCTATGGCTACACCTTC
- - TRBJ1-6 TRBV4-3 CASSHSYSPLHF TGCGCCAGCAGCCATAGTTATTCACCCCTCCACTTT
TRBD1 - TRBJ2-1 TRBV16 CASSRSGTGNRSEQFF TGTGCCAGCAGCCGTTCCGGGACAGGGAATCGGTCTGAGCAGTTCTTC
- - TRBJ2-7 TRBV19 CASTGNRGHEQYF TGTGCCAGTACCGGCAATAGAGGGCACGAGCAGTACTTC
TRBD1 - TRBJ2-5 TRBV15 CATSSDRGQETQYF TGTGCCACCAGCAGTGACAGGGGCCAAGAGACCCAGTACTTC
TRBD1 - TRBJ2-1 TRBV7-6 CASSFPGDSSSYNEQFF TGTGCCAGCAGCTTCCCCGGGGACAGTAGCTCCTACAATGAGCAGTTCTTC
- - TRBJ1-2 TRBV6-1 CASSEVGVSGGYTF TGTGCCAGCAGTGAAGTCGGAGTCTCTGGGGGCTACACCTTC
TRBD2 - TRBJ2-1 TRBV4-1 CASSLAGVPNSYNEQFF TGCGCCAGCAGTTTAGCGGGGGTACCCAACTCCTACAATGAGCAGTTCTTC
- once TRBJ2-1 TRBV30 CASEQGRNEQFF TGTGCCTCGGAACAGGGTAGGAATGAGCAGTTCTTC
TRBD1 - TRBJ1-1 TRBV27 CASSLSRQGIEAFF TGTGCCAGCAGTTTATCTCGACAGGGGATTGAAGCTTTCTTT
TRBD1 - TRBJ2-1 TRBV29-1 CSVRGQGYNEQFF TGCAGCGTTAGGGGACAGGGGTACAATGAGCAGTTCTTC
- - TRBJ1-2 TRBV11-2 CASSLGRRHPSGYTF TGTGCCAGCAGCTTAGGCAGGCGCCACCCCTCTGGCTACACCTTC
- - TRBJ1-1 TRBV6-6 CASTEGPRRTFF TGTGCCAGTACGGAAGGGCCCCGGAGGACTTTCTTT
- - TRBJ2-7 TRBV6-1 CASSPEPSGYEQYF TGTGCCAGCAGTCCAGAGCCGTCCGGGTACGAGCAGTACTTC
- - TRBJ1-1 TRBV11-2 CASSFGDGGMNTEAFF TGTGCCAGCAGCTTTGGGGACGGGGGGATGAACACTGAAGCTTTCTTT
- - TRBJ1-1 TRBV7-9 CASSLAGLMNTEAFF TGTGCCAGCAGCTTAGCGGGCCTCATGAACACTGAAGCTTTCTTT
TRBD1 - TRBJ1-1 TRBV18 CASSPTGGRTEAFF TGTGCCAGCTCACCGACAGGGGGCCGCACTGAAGCTTTCTTT
- - TRBJ2-5 TRBV7-3 CASSRTVEETQYF TGTGCCAGCAGCCGGACAGTTGAAGAGACCCAGTACTTC
TRBD2 - TRBJ2-5 TRBV27 CASSGLAGGIGETQYF TGTGCCAGCTCCGGACTAGCGGGGGGGATAGGGGAGACCCAGTACTTC
- - TRBJ1-2 TRBV19 CASSISRGGYTF TGTGCCAGTAGTATCTCTCGGGGTGGCTACACCTTC
- - TRBJ2-1 TRBV13 CASSLLGNNEQFF TGTGCCAGCAGCTTACTAGGAAACAATGAGCAGTTCTTC
TRBD2 - TRBJ2-7 TRBV27 CASSYSSGAYEQYF TGTGCCAGCAGTTATTCTAGCGGGGCCTACGAGCAGTACTTC
- - TRBJ2-5 TRBV11-2 CASSLARRIGETQYF TGTGCCAGCAGCTTGGCGAGGCGTATTGGGGAGACCCAGTACTTC
- - TRBJ2-7 TRBV11-3 CASSFRASDYEQYF TGTGCCAGCAGCTTCCGGGCTAGCGACTACGAGCAGTACTTC
TRBD2 - TRBJ2-1 TRBV10-2 CASSVPTSGGSSYNEQFF TGCGCCAGCAGCGTCCCCACTAGCGGGGGCAGCTCCTACAATGAGCAGTTCTTC
TRBD1 few TRBJ2-6 TRBV11-2 CASSQSGTAGAVLTF TGTGCCAGCAGCCAATCGGGGACAGCAGGGGCGGTCCTGACTTTC
TRBD1 - TRBJ1-3 TRBV28 CASSRQGASGNTIYF TGTGCCAGCAGTCGACAGGGGGCCTCTGGAAACACCATATATTTT
TRBD1 - TRBJ1-4 TRBV28 CASSAPTGVANEKLFF TGTGCCAGCAGTGCCCCTACAGGGGTGGCTAATGAAAAACTGTTTTTT
TRBD1 few TRBJ2-2 TRBV7-3 CASSLSRAAGGPGELFF TGTGCCAGCAGCTTAAGTCGCGCGGCAGGGGGCCCCGGGGAGCTGTTTTTT
TRBD1 - TRBJ2-7 TRBV4-2 CASSQDVTGNREQYF TGTGCCAGCAGCCAAGACGTGACAGGGAACAGGGAGCAGTACTTC
TRBD2 few TRBJ2-1 TRBV7-3 CASSPQLAGRNEQFF TGTGCCAGCAGCCCTCAACTAGCGGGACGCAATGAGCAGTTCTTC
- - TRBJ1-4 TRBV5-1 CASSFGGGNEKLFF TGCGCCAGCAGCTTCGGGGGGGGAAATGAAAAACTGTTTTTT
- few TRBJ2-7 TRBV5-5 CASSKREVPTYEQYF TGTGCCAGCAGCAAAAGAGAGGTTCCCACCTACGAGCAGTACTTC
- - TRBJ2-7 TRBV28 CASSRQSPSYEQYF TGCGCCAGCAGTCGACAGAGCCCTTCCTACGAGCAGTACTTC
- - TRBJ1-2 TRBV25-1 CASSPFSGGGYTF TGTGCCAGCAGTCCTTTTTCCGGAGGAGGCTACACCTTC
TRBD2 once TRBJ2-7 TRBV9 CASSPKRGSEQYF TGTGCCAGCAGCCCAAAGCGGGGTAGTGAGCAGTACTTC
- - TRBJ1-1 TRBV7-8 CASSPGTFNTEAFF TGTGCCAGCAGCCCCGGGACATTCAACACTGAAGCTTTCTTT
- - TRBJ1-5 TRBV6-1 CASSEGIVSNQPQHF TGTGCCAGCAGTGAAGGAATAGTTAGCAATCAGCCCCAGCATTTT